The rows below give T cell receptor beta chains drawn from one sample of a study of shared clonotypes between healthy human individuals. The protocol was immunoSEQ multiplex PCR, while the TCRdb copy is restricted to in-frame clones and leaves out a portion. The table has about 960,000 clones, over 75% seen once. Sample: memory CD4+ T cells sorted from blood. Receptor source: a man in his late teens or twenties in good health. Each CDR3 is given with its conserved first and last residue. Fields, in order: clone size, J gene, CDR3 length, V gene, D gene, CDR3 DNA, CDR3 protein. The D gene is left open where the match is weak. Clone size is given for some rows only: seen once, a few or many times, or a class if the clone is expanded.

>-|TRBJ2-3|16|TRBV9|TRBD1
TGTGCCAGCAGCTCCCCACCGGGACAGGGGACAGATACGCAGTATTTT
CASSSPPGQGTDTQYF
>many|TRBJ1-3|16|TRBV7-2|-
TGTGCCAGCAGCCCCCACCCCGGACAGTCAGGAAACACCATATATTTT
CASSPHPGQSGNTIYF
>-|TRBJ2-3|14|TRBV5-1|-
TGCGCCAGCAGCTTGGACGGGAGCACAGATACGCAGTATTTT
CASSLDGSTDTQYF
>-|TRBJ1-1|14|TRBV6-5|-
TGTGCCAGCAGTTACGGGGTATTGAACACTGAAGCTTTCTTT
CASSYGVLNTEAFF
>-|TRBJ1-1|16|TRBV6-5|-
TGTGCCAGCAGTTACTTGACCCGGGGGGGAAACACTGAAGCTTTCTTT
CASSYLTRGGNTEAFF
>-|TRBJ2-2|14|TRBV28|TRBD1
TGTGCCAGCAGTATGGCAGGGGGTACCGGGGAGCTGTTTTTT
CASSMAGGTGELFF
>-|TRBJ1-4|14|TRBV28|-
TGTGCCAGCAGCCACGGGGGGCTAGGGGAAAAACTGTTTTTT
CASSHGGLGEKLFF
>many|TRBJ1-3|13|TRBV5-1|-
TGCGCCAGCAGCTTGGCAACCTCAGACACCATATATTTT
CASSLATSDTIYF
>once|TRBJ1-5|19|TRBV30|TRBD1
TGTGCCTGGAGCCCCGGGACAGGGGGCGCGGGCGGGCGGGATCAGCCCCAGCATTTT
CAWSPGTGGAGGRDQPQHF
>-|TRBJ1-1|13|TRBV29-1|-
TGCAGCGTTGCGAGGGGGGGGAGCACTGAAGCTTTCTTT
CSVARGGSTEAFF
>few|TRBJ1-6|14|TRBV10-3|TRBD1
TGTGCCATCAGACAGGGGGCAAATAATTCACCCCTCCACTTT
CAIRQGANNSPLHF
>-|TRBJ2-7|14|TRBV7-2|TRBD2
TGTGCCAGCAGCTTTGCGGGGGATTACTACGAGCAGTACTTC
CASSFAGDYYEQYF
>once|TRBJ2-1|12|TRBV6-6|-
TGTGCCAGCAGTGCCACCGATAATGAGCAGTTCTTC
CASSATDNEQFF
>-|TRBJ1-1|13|TRBV7-9|-
TGTGCCAGCAGCCGGGGCTTGAACACTGAAGCTTTCTTT
CASSRGLNTEAFF
>-|TRBJ2-3|13|TRBV7-9|-
TGTGCCAGCAGCCCCAGGAACACAGATACGCAGTATTTT
CASSPRNTDTQYF
>-|TRBJ1-1|13|TRBV6-5|TRBD1
TGTGCCAGCAGCCGACAGGGAGCTTCTGAAGCTTTCTTT
CASSRQGASEAFF
>-|TRBJ1-4|13|TRBV19|-
TGTGCCAGTAGTTCAAGACAGGAGGGAAAACTGTTTTTT
CASSSRQEGKLFF
>once|TRBJ1-1|17|TRBV9|-
TGTGCCAGCAGCGTAGAAAGGGCAGGGAGCCCGGACACTGAAGCTTTCTTT
CASSVERAGSPDTEAFF
>-|TRBJ2-5|16|TRBV7-9|TRBD2
TGTGCCAGCAGCTTTGGGCTAGCGGACCCCCAAGAGACCCAGTACTTC
CASSFGLADPQETQYF
>once|TRBJ2-2|14|TRBV5-1|-
TGCGCCAGCAGGATTATGATAGCCGGCGGGGAGCTGTTTTTT
CASRIMIAGGELFF
>-|TRBJ1-5|14|TRBV6-6|-
TGTGCCAGCCGGACTCAAGGGGCCAATCAGCCCCAGCATTTT
CASRTQGANQPQHF
>-|TRBJ1-4|15|TRBV2|-
TGTGCCAGCAGTGACGCTAGGGGGACTAATGAAAAACTGTTTTTT
CASSDARGTNEKLFF
>-|TRBJ1-1|16|TRBV30|-
TGTGCCTGGAGTGTGTCCGGTGGGGGCGATTGGACTGAAGCTTTCTTT
CAWSVSGGGDWTEAFF
>-|TRBJ1-2|12|TRBV29-1|-
TGCAGCGTTGCCGCAGGTGCCTATGGCTACACCTTC
CSVAAGAYGYTF
>-|TRBJ2-6|15|TRBV25-1|TRBD1
TGTGCCAGCAGTGAACAGGGGGCTGGGGCCAACGTCCTGACTTTC
CASSEQGAGANVLTF
>few|TRBJ2-3|14|TRBV5-6|-
TGTGCCAGCAGCTTGGGGACCAGCACAGATACGCAGTATTTT
CASSLGTSTDTQYF
>-|TRBJ2-1|12|TRBV15|-
TGTGCCACCAGCAGAGGGAACAATGAGCAGTTCTTC
CATSRGNNEQFF
>-|TRBJ2-1|15|TRBV9|TRBD2
TGTGCCAGCAGCCCCACCGCGACCAGCGGGGGTGAGCAGTTCTTC
CASSPTATSGGEQFF
>-|TRBJ1-2|13|TRBV28|-
TGTGCCAGCGACAACGTGTTAGGATTCGGCTACACCTTC
CASDNVLGFGYTF
>-|TRBJ2-7|13|TRBV18|-
TGTGCCAGCTCACCAGGGCAGGGTGAAGAGCAGTACTTC
CASSPGQGEEQYF
>few|TRBJ2-2|14|TRBV11-2|TRBD2
TGTGCCAGCAGCTTCTCAGCGGGAGCCGGGGAGCTGTTTTTT
CASSFSAGAGELFF
>-|TRBJ2-1|13|TRBV4-3|-
TGCGCCAGCAGCCAAGATTCAGTCAGCACCCAGTTCTTC
CASSQDSVSTQFF
>-|TRBJ2-7|15|TRBV6-5|TRBD1
TGTGCCAGCAGTAAACCGGGACAGGCCACCTACGAGCAGTACTTC
CASSKPGQATYEQYF
>many|TRBJ1-2|11|TRBV28|-
TGTGCCAGCAGCCACAGTGATGGCTACACCTTC
CASSHSDGYTF
>few|TRBJ1-2|14|TRBV5-6|-
TGTGCCAGCAGCCCAACCCAGGGGAACTATGTCTACACCTTC
CASSPTQGNYVYTF
>few|TRBJ2-1|15|TRBV5-1|TRBD2
TGCGCCAGCAGCTCTGGGACTAGCGGGTGGAATGAGCAGTTCTTC
CASSSGTSGWNEQFF
>-|TRBJ2-5|15|TRBV14|TRBD1
TGTGCCAGCAGCCGCGGGACAGGGGGCGGGAAGACCCAGTACTTC
CASSRGTGGGKTQYF
>-|TRBJ1-4|18|TRBV9|TRBD1
TGTGCCAGCAGCGTAGAGTCGGGGACAGGGGGAACTAATGAAAAACTGTTTTTT
CASSVESGTGGTNEKLFF
>-|TRBJ2-5|15|TRBV5-1|TRBD2
TGCGCCAGCATTCGGAGCGGGAGGGGGCAAGAGACCCAGTACTTC
CASIRSGRGQETQYF
>-|TRBJ1-2|13|TRBV18|-
TGTGCCAGCTCCAACAGACCTAACTATGGCTACACCTTC
CASSNRPNYGYTF
>once|TRBJ2-3|17|TRBV14|-
TGTGCCAGCAGCCAAGGGAAGGGCGGGGTTAGCACAGATACGCAGTATTTT
CASSQGKGGVSTDTQYF
>-|TRBJ2-7|14|TRBV10-2|-
TGCGCCAGCAGGGGGGAAGGGGAGGCCTACGAGCAGTACTTC
CASRGEGEAYEQYF
>-|TRBJ2-5|13|TRBV18|-
TGTGCCAGCTCACCCCAGGGCTATGAGACCCAGTACTTC
CASSPQGYETQYF
>-|TRBJ2-1|13|TRBV4-1|-
TGCGCCAGCAGCCGGCAGGGTTACAATGAGCAGTTCTTC
CASSRQGYNEQFF
>few|TRBJ1-2|15|TRBV5-1|-
TGCGCCAGCAGCTTGGATGGCAGGGAGGGACGCGGCTACACCTTC
CASSLDGREGRGYTF
>-|TRBJ2-2|18|TRBV15|TRBD1
TGTGCCACCAGCAGAGCTCGGACAGGCAGTTCCAACACCGGGGAGCTGTTTTTT
CATSRARTGSSNTGELFF